The 4 T cell receptor beta chains below come from one sample, sequenced in a study of cytomegalovirus exposure and HLA in healthy donors. Assay used: immunoSEQ multiplex PCR; TCRdb lists only in-frame clones, some missing. This table has roughly 220,000 clones, about nine tenths appearing once. The material sequenced was PBMCs. These receptors all stem from a woman younger than 30 in good health and CMV-seronegative.

The genes are TRBV6-5 and TRBJ1-1; the match to TRBD1 covers 9 bases. Germline assignment: CDR1 MNHEY and CDR2 SVGAGI. J gave up 10 bases and V 6 bases, and 6 bases lay outside the gene matches. The CDR3 totals 12 residues. The CDR3 nucleotides read TGTGCCAGCAGACCCGGGACAGGGCGAGCTTTCTTT. It translates to CASRPGTGRAFF.

The chain has TRBV5-1 and TRBJ2-1; TRBD2 matches 9 bases. Germline lookup yields CDR1 SGHRS and CDR2 YFSETQ. This CDR3 contains 14 residues. The V segment lost 0 bases and the J segment 8 bases; nucleotides outside the gene matches: 3. CDR3 in amino acids: CASSLGGRADEQFF. CDR3 coding DNA: TGCGCCAGCAGCTTGGGCGGGAGGGCCGATGAGCAGTTCTTC.

The chain joins TRBV29-1 to TRBJ2-7; 11 nucleotides align to TRBD1. Trimming cost V 8 bases and J 2 bases; bases outside gene matches: 5. This CDR3 is built from 13 residues. Germline CDR1 and CDR2: SQVTM and ANQGSEA. Here the CDR3 reads CSSRGQGAYEQYF. CDR3 DNA: TGCAGCTCCAGGGGACAGGGGGCCTACGAGCAGTACTTC.

V is TRBV2 and J is TRBJ1-1; D remains unclear. The CDR3 contains 14 residues. Germline CDR1 is SNHLY and CDR2 is FYNNEI. V was cut by 4 bases and J by 11 bases, with 20 bases left in between. The CDR3 DNA is TGTGCCAGCAGTGGCAGGACGGACTTGGCTGTGGCTTTCTTT. This codes for CASSGRTDLAVAFF.